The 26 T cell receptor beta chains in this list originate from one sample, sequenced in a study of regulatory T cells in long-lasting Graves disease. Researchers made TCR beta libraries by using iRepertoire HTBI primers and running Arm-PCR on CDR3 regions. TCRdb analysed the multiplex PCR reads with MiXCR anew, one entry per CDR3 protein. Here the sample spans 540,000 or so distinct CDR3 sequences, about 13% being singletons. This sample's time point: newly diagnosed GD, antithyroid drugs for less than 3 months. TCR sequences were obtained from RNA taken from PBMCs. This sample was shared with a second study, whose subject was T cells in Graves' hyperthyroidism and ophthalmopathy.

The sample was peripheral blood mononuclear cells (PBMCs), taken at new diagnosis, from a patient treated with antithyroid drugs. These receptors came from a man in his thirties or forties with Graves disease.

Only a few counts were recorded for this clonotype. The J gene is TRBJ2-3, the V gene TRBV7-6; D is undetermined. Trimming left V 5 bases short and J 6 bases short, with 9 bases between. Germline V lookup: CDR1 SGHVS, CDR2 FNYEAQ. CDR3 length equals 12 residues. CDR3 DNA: TGTGCCAGCAGCGGACGAGTGGATACGCAGTATTTT. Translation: CASSGRVDTQYF.

The CDR3 DNA reads TGTGCCAGCAGTTACTCTGGGATAGAGACCCAGTACTTC. Translation: CASSYSGIETQYF. This chain links TRBV6-5 with TRBJ2-5; D unclear. Trimming shortened V by 0 bases and J by 4 bases, and 6 bases separated the two germline ends. CDR1 and CDR2 from the germline V gene are MNHEY and SVGAGI. This CDR3 is built from 13 residues.

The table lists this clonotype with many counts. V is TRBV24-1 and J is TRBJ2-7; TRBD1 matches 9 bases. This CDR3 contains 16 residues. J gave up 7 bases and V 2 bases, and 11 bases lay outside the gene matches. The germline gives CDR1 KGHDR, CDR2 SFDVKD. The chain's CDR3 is CATSDSNRGRRGEQYF. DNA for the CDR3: TGTGCCACCAGTGATTCTAACAGGGGGCGCCGTGGTGAGCAGTACTTC.

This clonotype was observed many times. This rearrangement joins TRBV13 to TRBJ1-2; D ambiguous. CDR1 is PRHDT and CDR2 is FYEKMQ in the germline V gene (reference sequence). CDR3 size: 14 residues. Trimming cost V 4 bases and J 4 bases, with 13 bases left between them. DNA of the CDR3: TGTGCCAGCAGCTCCAGCCGGGCCTCCTATGGCTACACCTTC. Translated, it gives CASSSSRASYGYTF.

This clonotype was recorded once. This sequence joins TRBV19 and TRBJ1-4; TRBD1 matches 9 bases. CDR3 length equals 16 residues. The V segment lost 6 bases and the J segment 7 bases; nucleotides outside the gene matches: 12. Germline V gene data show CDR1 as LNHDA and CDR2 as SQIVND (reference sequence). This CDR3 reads CASSPVPQGAGEKLFF. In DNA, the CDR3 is TGTGCCAGTAGCCCCGTCCCACAGGGGGCAGGTGAAAAACTGTTTTTT.

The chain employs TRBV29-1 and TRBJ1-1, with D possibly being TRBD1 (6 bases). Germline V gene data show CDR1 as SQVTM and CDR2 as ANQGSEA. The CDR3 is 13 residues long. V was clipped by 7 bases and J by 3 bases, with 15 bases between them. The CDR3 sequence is CSALTGRDTEAFF. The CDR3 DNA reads TGCAGCGCCTTGACAGGCCGTGACACTGAAGCTTTCTTT.

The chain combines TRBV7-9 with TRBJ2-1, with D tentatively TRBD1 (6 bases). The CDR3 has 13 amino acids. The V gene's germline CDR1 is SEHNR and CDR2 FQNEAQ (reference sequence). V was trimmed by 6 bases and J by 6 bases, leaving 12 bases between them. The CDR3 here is CASRPTGINEQFF. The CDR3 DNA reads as TGTGCCAGCAGGCCTACAGGGATCAATGAGCAGTTCTTC.

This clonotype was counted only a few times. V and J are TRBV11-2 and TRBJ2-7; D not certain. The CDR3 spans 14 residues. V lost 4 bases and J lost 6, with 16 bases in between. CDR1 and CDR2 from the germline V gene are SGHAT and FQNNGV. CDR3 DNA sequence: TGTGCCAGCAGCTCCCTTAAGAAACGTGGCGAGCAGTACTTC. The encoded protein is CASSSLKKRGEQYF.

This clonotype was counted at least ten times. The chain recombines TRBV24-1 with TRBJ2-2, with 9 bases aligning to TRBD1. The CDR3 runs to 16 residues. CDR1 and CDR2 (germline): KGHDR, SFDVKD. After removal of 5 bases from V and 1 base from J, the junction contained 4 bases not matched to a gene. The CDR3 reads CATSGPGQGNTGELFF. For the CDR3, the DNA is TGTGCCACCAGTGGCCCGGGACAGGGGAACACCGGGGAGCTGTTTTTT.

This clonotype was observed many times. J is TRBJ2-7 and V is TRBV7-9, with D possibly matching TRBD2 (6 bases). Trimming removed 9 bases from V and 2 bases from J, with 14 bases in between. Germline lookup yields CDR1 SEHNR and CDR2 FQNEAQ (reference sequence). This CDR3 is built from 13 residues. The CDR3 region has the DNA TGTGCCAGTATGGGGACTGGAACCTACGAGCAGTACTTC. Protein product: CASMGTGTYEQYF. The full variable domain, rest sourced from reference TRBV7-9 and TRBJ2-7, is DTGVSQNPRHKITKRGQNVTFRCDPISEHNRLYWYRQTLGQGPEFLTYFQNEAQLEKSRLLSDRFSAERPKGSFSTLEIQRTEQGDSAMYLCASMGTGTYEQYFGPGTRLTVT.

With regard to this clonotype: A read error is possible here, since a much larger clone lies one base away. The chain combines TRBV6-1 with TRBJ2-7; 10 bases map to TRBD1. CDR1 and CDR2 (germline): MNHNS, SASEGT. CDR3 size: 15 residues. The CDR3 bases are TGTGCCAGCAGAGAAGCCGGGACAGGGGAATACGAGCAGTACTTC. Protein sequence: CASREAGTGEYEQYF.

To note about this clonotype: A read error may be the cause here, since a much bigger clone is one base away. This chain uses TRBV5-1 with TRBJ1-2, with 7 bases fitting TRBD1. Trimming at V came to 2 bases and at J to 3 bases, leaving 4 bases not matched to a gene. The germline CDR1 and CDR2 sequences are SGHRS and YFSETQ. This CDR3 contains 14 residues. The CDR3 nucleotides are TGCGCCAGCAGCTTCAGTCAGGGGGACTATGGCTACACCTTC. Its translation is CASSFSQGDYGYTF.

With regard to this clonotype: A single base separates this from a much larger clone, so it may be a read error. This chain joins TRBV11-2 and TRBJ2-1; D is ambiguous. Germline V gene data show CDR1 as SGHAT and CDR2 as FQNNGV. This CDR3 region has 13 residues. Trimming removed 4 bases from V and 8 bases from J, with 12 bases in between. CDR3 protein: CASSYLPDDEQFF. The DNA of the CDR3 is TGTGCCAGCAGCTACCTCCCCGACGATGAGCAGTTCTTC.

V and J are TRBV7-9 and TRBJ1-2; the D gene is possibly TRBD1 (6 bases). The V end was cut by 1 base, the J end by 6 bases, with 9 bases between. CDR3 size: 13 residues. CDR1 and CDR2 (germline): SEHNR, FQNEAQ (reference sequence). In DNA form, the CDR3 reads TGTGCCAGCAGCTTAGGCGCAGGGGATGGCTACACCTTC. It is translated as CASSLGAGDGYTF.

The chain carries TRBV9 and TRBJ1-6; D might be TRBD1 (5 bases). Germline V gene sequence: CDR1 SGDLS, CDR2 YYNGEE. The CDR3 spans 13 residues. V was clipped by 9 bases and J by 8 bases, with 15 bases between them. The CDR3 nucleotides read TGTGCCAACACATCGACAGAGGATTCACCCCTCCACTTT. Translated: CANTSTEDSPLHF.

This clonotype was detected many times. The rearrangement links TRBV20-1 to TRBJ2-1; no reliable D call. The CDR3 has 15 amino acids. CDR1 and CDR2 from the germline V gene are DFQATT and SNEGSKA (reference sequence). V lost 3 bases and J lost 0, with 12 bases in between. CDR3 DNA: TGCAGTGCTAGGCGGCGGTCCGGCTCCTACAATGAGCAGTTCTTC. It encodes CSARRRSGSYNEQFF.

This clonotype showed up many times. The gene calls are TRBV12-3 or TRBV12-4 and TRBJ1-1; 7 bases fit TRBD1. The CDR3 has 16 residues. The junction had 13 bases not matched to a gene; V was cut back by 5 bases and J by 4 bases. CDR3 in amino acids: CASSLPRQGRITEAFF. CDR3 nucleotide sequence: TGTGCCAGCAGTCTCCCCCGACAGGGCCGTATCACTGAAGCTTTCTTT.

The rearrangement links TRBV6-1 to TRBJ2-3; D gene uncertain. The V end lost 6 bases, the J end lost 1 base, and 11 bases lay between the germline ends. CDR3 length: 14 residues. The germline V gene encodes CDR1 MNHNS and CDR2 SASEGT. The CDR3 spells CASRPRRGTDTQYF. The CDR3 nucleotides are TGTGCCAGCAGGCCGAGACGAGGCACAGATACGCAGTATTTT.

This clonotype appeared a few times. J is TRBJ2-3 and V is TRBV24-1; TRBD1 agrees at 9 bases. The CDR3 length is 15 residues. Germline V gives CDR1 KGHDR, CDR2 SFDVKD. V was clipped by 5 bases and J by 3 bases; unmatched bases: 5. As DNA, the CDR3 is TGTGCCACCAGTGTAACCGGGACAGGGACAGATACGCAGTATTTT. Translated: CATSVTGTGTDTQYF.

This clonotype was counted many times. The CDR3 region is CAISDEGGEKLFF. CDR3 bases: TGTGCCATCAGTGACGAAGGAGGGGAAAAACTGTTTTTT. The V and J genes are TRBV10-3 and TRBJ1-4, with D unclear. The CDR3 sequence is 13 residues long. Trimming took 3 bases from V and 8 from J, leaving 10 bases between them. The germline V gene encodes CDR1 ENHRY and CDR2 SYGVKD.

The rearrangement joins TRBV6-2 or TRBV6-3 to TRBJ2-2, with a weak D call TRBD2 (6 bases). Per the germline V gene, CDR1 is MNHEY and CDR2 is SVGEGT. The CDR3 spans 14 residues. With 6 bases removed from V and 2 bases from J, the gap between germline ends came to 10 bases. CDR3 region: CASRPGGNTGELFF. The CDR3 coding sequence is TGTGCCAGCAGGCCCGGGGGAAACACCGGGGAGCTGTTTTTT.

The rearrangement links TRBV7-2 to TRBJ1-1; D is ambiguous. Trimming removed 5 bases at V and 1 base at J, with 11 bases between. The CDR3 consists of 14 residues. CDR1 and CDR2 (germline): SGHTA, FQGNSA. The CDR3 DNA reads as TGTGCCAGCAGCCTTATAGCAGGGAACACTGAAGCTTTCTTT. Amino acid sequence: CASSLIAGNTEAFF. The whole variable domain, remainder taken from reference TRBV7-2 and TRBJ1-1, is GAGVSQSPSNKVTEKGKDVELRCDPISGHTALYWYRQSLGQGLEFLIYFQGNSAPDKSGLPSDRFSAERTGGSVSTLTIQRTQQEDSAVYLCASSLIAGNTEAFFGQGTRLTVV.

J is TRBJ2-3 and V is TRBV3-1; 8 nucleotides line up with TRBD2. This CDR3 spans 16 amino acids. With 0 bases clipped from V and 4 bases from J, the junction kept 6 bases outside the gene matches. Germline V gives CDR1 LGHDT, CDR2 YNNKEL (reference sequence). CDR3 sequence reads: CASSQDLTGGADTQYF. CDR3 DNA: TGTGCCAGCAGCCAAGATCTTACGGGAGGGGCAGATACGCAGTATTTT.

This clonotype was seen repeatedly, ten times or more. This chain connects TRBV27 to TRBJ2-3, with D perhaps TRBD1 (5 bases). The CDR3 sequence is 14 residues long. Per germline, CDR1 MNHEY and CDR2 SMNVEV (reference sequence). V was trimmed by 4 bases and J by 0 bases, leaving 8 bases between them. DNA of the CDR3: TGTGCCAGCAGTTCGACAGCTAGCACAGATACGCAGTATTTT. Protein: CASSSTASTDTQYF.

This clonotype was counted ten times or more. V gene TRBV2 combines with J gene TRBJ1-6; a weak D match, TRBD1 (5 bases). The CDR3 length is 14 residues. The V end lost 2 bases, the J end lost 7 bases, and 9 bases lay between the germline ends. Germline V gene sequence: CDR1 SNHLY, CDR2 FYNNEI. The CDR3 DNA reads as TGTGCCAGCAGTGAACAGGGTCCGAATTCACCCCTCCACTTT. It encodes CASSEQGPNSPLHF.

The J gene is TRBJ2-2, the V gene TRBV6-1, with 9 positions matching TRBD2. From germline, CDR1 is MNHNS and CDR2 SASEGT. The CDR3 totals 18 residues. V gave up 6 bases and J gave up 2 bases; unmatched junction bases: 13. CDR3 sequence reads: CASSRPKISGRNTGELFF. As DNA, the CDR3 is TGTGCCAGCAGCCGCCCTAAGATTAGCGGGAGAAACACCGGGGAGCTGTTTTTT.